The sequence of this TCR beta chain was determined in a study of blood T cells in healthy people across ages. This clonotype turned up a few times. The antigen remains unidentified. The CDR3 covers 19 residues. Germline loops: CDR1 LGHNA, CDR2 YSLEER. The V segment lost 0 bases and the J segment 7 bases; nucleotides outside the gene matches: 18. A J-beta primer mix and a sample-barcoded 5' primer were used in a second PCR of roughly 6 to 11 cycles. TCRdb reanalysed the 5' RACE reads using MiXCR and keeps one entry per CDR3 protein. The sample contains under 1 million distinct CDR3 sequences, around 42% of which appear only once. The study's findings and limits: Donor CMV infection status was unknown, possibly confounding age-related changes in expanded clonotypes.

This chain joins TRBV4-3 and TRBJ2-5; 9 bases line up with TRBD2. Sequencing was carried out using blood. The source is a man aged 55 to 70 in good health. CDR3 in DNA: TGCGCCAGCAGCCAAGATCCGTCCAGCGGGGGGACCTTTTTCGGGACCCAGTACTTC. It yields the protein CASSQDPSSGGTFFGTQYF.